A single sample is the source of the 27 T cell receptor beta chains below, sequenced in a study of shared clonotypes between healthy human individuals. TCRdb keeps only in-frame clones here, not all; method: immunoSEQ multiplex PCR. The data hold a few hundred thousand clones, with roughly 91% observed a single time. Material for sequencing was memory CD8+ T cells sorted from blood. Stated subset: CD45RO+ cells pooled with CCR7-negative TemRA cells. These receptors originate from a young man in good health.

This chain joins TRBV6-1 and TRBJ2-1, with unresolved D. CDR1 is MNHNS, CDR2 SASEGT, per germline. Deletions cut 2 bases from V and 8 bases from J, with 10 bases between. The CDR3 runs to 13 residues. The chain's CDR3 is CASSELMGHEQFF. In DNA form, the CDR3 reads TGTGCCAGCAGTGAATTGATGGGCCATGAGCAGTTCTTC.

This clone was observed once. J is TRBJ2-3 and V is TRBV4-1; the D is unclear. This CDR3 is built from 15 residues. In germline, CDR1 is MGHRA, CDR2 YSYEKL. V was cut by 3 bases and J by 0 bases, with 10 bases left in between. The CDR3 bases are TGCGCCAGCAGCCAGGGCTTCATCAGCACAGATACGCAGTATTTT. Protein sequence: CASSQGFISTDTQYF.

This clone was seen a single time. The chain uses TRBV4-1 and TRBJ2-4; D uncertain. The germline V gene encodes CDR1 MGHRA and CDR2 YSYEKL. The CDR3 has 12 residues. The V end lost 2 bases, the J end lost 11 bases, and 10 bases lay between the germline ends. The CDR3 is CASSQLIGVQYF. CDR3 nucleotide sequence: TGCGCCAGCAGCCAATTGATTGGAGTTCAGTACTTC.

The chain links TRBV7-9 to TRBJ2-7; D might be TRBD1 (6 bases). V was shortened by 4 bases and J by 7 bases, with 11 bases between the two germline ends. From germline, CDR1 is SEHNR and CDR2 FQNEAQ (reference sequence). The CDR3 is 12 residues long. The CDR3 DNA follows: TGTGCCAGCAGCTGGGGGCCAGATGAGCAGTACTTC. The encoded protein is CASSWGPDEQYF.

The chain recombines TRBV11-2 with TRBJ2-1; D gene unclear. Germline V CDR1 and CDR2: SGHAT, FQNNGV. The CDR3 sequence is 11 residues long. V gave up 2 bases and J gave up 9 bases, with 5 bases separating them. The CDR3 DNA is TGTGCCAGCAGCTTATACCTTGAGCAGTTCTTC. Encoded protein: CASSLYLEQFF.

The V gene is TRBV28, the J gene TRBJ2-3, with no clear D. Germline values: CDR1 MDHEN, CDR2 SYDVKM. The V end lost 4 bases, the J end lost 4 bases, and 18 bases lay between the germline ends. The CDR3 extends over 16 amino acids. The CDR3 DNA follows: TGTGCCAGCAGTTCCCCCGGGCTACGTTGGGCAGATACGCAGTATTTT. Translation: CASSSPGLRWADTQYF.

The CDR3 DNA reads TGTGCCAGCAGCATTGAAACAGGGGTTTCTAATTCTGGCTACACCTTC. Its translation is CASSIETGVSNSGYTF. V gene TRBV28 combines with J gene TRBJ1-2, with 7 bases identical to TRBD1. V shed 6 bases, J shed 7 bases, and the junction held 17 bases outside the gene matches. CDR1 is MDHEN, CDR2 SYDVKM, per germline. The CDR3 has 16 residues.

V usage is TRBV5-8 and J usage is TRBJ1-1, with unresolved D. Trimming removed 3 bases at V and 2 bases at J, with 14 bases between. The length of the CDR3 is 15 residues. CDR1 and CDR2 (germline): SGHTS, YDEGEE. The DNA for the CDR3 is TGTGCCAGCAGCTCCTACCTTTGGAAAAACACTGAAGCTTTCTTT. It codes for CASSSYLWKNTEAFF.

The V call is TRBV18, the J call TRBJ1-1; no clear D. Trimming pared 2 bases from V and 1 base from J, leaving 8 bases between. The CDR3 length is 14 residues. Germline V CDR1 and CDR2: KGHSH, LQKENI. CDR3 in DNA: TGTGCCAGCTCACCAGAGCCCAGGAACACTGAAGCTTTCTTT. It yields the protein CASSPEPRNTEAFF.

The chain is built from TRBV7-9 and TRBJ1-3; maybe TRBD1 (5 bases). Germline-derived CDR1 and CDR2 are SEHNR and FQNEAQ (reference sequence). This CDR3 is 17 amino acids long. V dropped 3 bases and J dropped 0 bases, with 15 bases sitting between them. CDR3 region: CASSFSLDSVSGNTIYF. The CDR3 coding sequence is TGTGCCAGCAGCTTTTCCCTTGACAGCGTCTCTGGAAACACCATATATTTT.

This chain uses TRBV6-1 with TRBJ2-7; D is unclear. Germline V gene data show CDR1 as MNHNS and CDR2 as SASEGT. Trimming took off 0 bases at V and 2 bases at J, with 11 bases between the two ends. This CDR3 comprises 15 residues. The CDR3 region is CASSEAGQGPYEQYF. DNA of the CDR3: TGTGCCAGCAGTGAAGCCGGGCAAGGCCCCTACGAGCAGTACTTC.

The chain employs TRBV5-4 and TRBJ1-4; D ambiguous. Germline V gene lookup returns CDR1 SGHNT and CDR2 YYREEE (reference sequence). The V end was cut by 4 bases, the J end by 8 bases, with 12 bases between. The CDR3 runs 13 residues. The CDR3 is CASSPSIEEKLFF. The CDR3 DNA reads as TGTGCCAGCAGCCCATCTATCGAAGAAAAACTGTTTTTT.

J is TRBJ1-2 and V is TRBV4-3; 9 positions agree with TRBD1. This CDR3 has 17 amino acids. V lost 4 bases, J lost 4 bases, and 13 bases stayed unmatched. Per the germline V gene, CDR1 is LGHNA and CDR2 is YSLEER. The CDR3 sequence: CASSRDTGGWDGYGYTF. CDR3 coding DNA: TGCGCCAGCAGCCGAGACACAGGGGGCTGGGATGGCTATGGCTACACCTTC.

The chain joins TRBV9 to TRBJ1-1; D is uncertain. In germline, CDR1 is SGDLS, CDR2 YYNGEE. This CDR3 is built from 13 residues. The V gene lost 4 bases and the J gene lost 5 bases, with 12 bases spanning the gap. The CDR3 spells CASSPPPRTEAFF. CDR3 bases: TGTGCCAGCAGCCCCCCTCCCCGGACTGAAGCTTTCTTT.

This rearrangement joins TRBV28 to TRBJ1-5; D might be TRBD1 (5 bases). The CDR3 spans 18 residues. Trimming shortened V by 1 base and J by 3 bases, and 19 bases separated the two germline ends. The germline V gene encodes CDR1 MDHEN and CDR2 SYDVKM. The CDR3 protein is CASSLSPLGEVSNQPQHF. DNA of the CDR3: TGTGCCAGCAGTTTATCCCCCCTGGGGGAGGTGTCCAATCAGCCCCAGCATTTT.

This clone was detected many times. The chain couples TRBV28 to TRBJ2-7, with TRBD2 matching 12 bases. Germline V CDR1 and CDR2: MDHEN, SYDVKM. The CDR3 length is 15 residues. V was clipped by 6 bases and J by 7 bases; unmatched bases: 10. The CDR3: CASRLTSGREREQYF. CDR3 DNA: TGTGCCAGCAGGCTGACTAGCGGGAGAGAACGGGAGCAGTACTTC.

The CDR3 sequence: CASSYQGVHTEAFF. Here the CDR3 DNA reads TGCGCCAGCAGCTACCAGGGGGTACACACTGAAGCTTTCTTT. V gene TRBV5-1 combines with J gene TRBJ1-1; TRBD1 matches at 7 bases. The CDR3 loop spans 14 amino acids. The J segment lost 3 bases and the V segment lost 3 bases, leaving 5 bases of the junction unmatched. The V gene's germline CDR1 is SGHRS and CDR2 YFSETQ. The full variable domain, its missing parts supplied by reference TRBV5-1 and TRBJ1-1, is KAGVTQTPRYLIKTRGQQVTLSCSPISGHRSVSWYQQTPGQGLQFLFEYFSETQRNKGNFPGRFSGRQFSNSRSEMNVSTLELGDSALYLCASSYQGVHTEAFFGQGTRLTVV.

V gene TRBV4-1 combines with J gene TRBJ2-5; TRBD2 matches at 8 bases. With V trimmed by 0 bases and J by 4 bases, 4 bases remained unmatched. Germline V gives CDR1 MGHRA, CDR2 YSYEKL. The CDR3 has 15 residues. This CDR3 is CASSQEFGLAETQYF. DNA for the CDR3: TGCGCCAGCAGCCAAGAATTCGGACTAGCAGAGACCCAGTACTTC.

CDR3 sequence: CATSTGGELFF. Written as DNA, the CDR3 is TGTGCCACCAGCACGGGCGGGGAGCTGTTTTTT. The chain links TRBV15 to TRBJ2-2; D gene unclear. This CDR3 comprises 11 residues. Germline CDR1 and CDR2: LNHNV and YYDKDF (reference sequence). The germline V and J ends were trimmed by 4 bases and 7 bases, with 4 bases remaining between them.

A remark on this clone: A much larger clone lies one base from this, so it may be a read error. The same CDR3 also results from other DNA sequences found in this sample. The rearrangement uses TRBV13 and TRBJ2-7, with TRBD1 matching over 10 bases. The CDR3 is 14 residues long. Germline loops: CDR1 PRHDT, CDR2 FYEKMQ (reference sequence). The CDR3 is CASSLGQGAYEQYF. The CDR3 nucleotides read TGTGCCAGCAGCCTAGGACAGGGGGCCTACGAGCAGTACTTC.

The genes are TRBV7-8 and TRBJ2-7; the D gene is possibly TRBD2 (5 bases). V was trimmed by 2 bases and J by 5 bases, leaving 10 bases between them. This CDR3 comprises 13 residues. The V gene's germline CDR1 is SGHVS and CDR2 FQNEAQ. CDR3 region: CASSLPGGHEQYF. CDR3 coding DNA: TGTGCCAGCAGCTTACCTGGAGGCCACGAGCAGTACTTC.

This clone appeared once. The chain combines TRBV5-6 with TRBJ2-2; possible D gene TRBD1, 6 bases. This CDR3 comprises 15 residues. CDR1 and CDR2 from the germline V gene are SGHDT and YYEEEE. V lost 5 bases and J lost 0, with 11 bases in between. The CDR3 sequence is CASSPSGANTGELFF. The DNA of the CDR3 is TGTGCCAGCAGTCCCTCAGGGGCGAACACCGGGGAGCTGTTTTTT.

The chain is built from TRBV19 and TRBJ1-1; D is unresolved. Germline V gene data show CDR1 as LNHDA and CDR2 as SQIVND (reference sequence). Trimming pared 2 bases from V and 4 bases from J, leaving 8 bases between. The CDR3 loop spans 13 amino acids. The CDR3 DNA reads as TGTGCCAGTAGTATACGGGGAAGCACTGAAGCTTTCTTT. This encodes CASSIRGSTEAFF.

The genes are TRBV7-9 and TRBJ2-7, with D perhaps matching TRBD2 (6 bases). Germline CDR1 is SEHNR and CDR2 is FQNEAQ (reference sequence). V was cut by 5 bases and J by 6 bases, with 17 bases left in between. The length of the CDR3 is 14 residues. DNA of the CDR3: TGTGCCAGCAGCCCCCCGGAGGGTAGCAGCGAGCAGTACTTC. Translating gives CASSPPEGSSEQYF.

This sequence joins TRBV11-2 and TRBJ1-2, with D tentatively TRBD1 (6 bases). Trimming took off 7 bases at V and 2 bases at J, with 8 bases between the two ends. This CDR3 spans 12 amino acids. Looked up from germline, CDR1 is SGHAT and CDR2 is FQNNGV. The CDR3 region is CASTQGNYGYTF. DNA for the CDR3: TGTGCCAGCACCCAGGGGAACTATGGCTACACCTTC.

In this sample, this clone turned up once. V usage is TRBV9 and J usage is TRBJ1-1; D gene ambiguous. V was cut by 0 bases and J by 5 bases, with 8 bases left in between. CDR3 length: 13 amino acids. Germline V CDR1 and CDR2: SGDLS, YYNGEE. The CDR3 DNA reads TGTGCCAGCAGCGTAGGAGAGGAGACTGAAGCTTTCTTT. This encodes CASSVGEETEAFF.

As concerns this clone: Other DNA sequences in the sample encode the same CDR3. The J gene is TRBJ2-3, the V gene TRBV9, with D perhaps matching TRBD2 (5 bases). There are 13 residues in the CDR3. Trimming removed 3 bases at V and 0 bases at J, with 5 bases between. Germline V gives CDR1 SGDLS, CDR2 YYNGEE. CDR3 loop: CASSGGSTDTQYF. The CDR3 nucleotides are TGTGCCAGCAGCGGCGGGAGCACAGATACGCAGTATTTT.